A single sample gave rise to the 15 T cell receptor beta chains below, sequenced in a study of shared clonotypes between healthy human individuals (TCRdb year 2020). CD8 naive samples were obtained by positive selection for CCR7 among CD45RO-negative cells, yielding a CD45RA+CCR7+ population from which TemRA cells were excluded. Library method: the immunoSEQ multiplex PCR assay. This is the immuneACCESS table as TCRdb keeps it, with only in-frame sequences that have V and J called. A part of the clones is gone; compared with another copy, unresolved V genes explain less than half, and the rest is unexplained. This sample holds some 2.1 million clones; about 93% were observed only once. The ten most abundant clones make up around 1.7% of the sample. Source material: naive CD8+ T cells from PBMCs. This specimen's cell subset or site label, interpreted: CD45RA+CCR7+. These receptors all stem from a man aged 18 to 35 in good health. Some clones in this sample may be carry-over from other donors' samples.

This clone has more than one count but fewer than ten. Other DNA variants within this sample encode the same CDR3. The DNA of the CDR3 is TGTGCCAGCAGTGAATTGAGAGGGTCCGAGCAGTACTTC. Amino acids: CASSELRGSEQYF. The V call is TRBV25-1, the J call TRBJ2-7; D perhaps matches TRBD2 (5 bases). This CDR3 has 13 residues. The V and J ends lost 1 base and 6 bases respectively, with 10 bases between them. CDR1 MGHDK and CDR2 SYGVNS come from the germline V gene.

This CDR3 reads CASSYLAGGHNEQFF. As DNA, the CDR3 is TGTGCCAGCAGCTACCTAGCGGGAGGCCACAATGAGCAGTTCTTC. V gene TRBV7-9 combines with J gene TRBJ2-1; 11 nucleotides agree with TRBD2. CDR1 SEHNR and CDR2 FQNEAQ come from the germline V gene (reference sequence). J gave up 5 bases and V 4 bases, and 4 bases lay outside the gene matches. CDR3 size: 15 residues.

V and J are TRBV27 and TRBJ2-2, with D perhaps TRBD1 (6 bases). The germline CDR1 and CDR2 sequences are MNHEY and SMNVEV (reference sequence). Trimming cost V 4 bases and J 2 bases, with 8 bases left between them. This CDR3 comprises 14 residues. In nucleotides, the CDR3 is TGTGCCAGCAGTTCACAGGGAAACACCGGGGAGCTGTTTTTT. Protein product: CASSSQGNTGELFF.

About this clone itself: Different DNA sequences within this sample yield the same CDR3. V usage is TRBV7-9 and J usage is TRBJ2-7; TRBD2 agrees at 8 bases. CDR3 length: 14 amino acids. Trimming cost V 4 bases and J 4 bases; bases outside gene matches: 6. Germline values: CDR1 SEHNR, CDR2 FQNEAQ (reference sequence). The CDR3 DNA reads TGTGCCAGCAGCTCCCGGGGGGGCGGGTACGAGCAGTACTTC. It translates to CASSSRGGGYEQYF.

The V gene is TRBV19, the J gene TRBJ2-7; 9 nucleotides agree with TRBD1. V trimming: 5 bases; J trimming: 3 bases; junction bases outside the gene matches: 8. CDR3 size: 15 residues. Germline V gene sequence: CDR1 LNHDA, CDR2 SQIVND (reference sequence). CDR3 sequence: CASSASPGQGYEQYF. CDR3 bases: TGTGCCAGTAGTGCTAGTCCGGGACAGGGCTACGAGCAGTACTTC.

On this clone itself: Other DNA sequences in the sample encode the same CDR3. The genes are TRBV28 and TRBJ2-5, with 7 bases lining up with TRBD1. This CDR3 region has 14 residues. J lost 1 base, V lost 2 bases, and 1 base had no gene match. Germline assignment: CDR1 MDHEN and CDR2 SYDVKM. CDR3 DNA: TGTGCCAGCAGTTTAGGGACAGTCCAAGAGACCCAGTACTTC. Its translation: CASSLGTVQETQYF.

This clone was counted a few times. The chain carries TRBV12-5 and TRBJ1-1; D gene unclear. Germline V gene sequence: CDR1 LGHNT, CDR2 FRNRAP. The length of the CDR3 is 12 residues. Trimming took 4 bases from V and 3 from J, leaving 6 bases between them. The CDR3 region is CASGWEHTEAFF. CDR3 bases: TGTGCTAGTGGTTGGGAGCACACTGAAGCTTTCTTT.

This clone was seen a single time. The chain carries TRBV6-1 and TRBJ2-7; D is unclear. Germline V CDR1 and CDR2: MNHNS, SASEGT. This CDR3 has 14 amino acids. V gave up 2 bases and J gave up 0 bases, with 8 bases separating them. CDR3 in DNA: TGTGCCAGCAGTGAATACACCCGCTCCTACGAGCAGTACTTC. Translated: CASSEYTRSYEQYF.

V is TRBV7-8 and J is TRBJ2-1, with TRBD2 matching 12 bases. Germline values: CDR1 SGHVS, CDR2 FQNEAQ. Germline trimming cut 7 bases from V and 4 bases from J; bases unmatched to any gene: 8. The CDR3 covers 16 residues. The CDR3 is CASNPPGLAGYNEQFF. CDR3 bases: TGTGCCAGCAACCCACCGGGACTAGCGGGTTACAATGAGCAGTTCTTC.

The V gene is TRBV4-2, the J gene TRBJ2-2; no clear D. This CDR3 spans 16 amino acids. Looked up from germline, CDR1 is LGHNA and CDR2 is YNFKEQ. The V gene lost 3 bases and the J gene lost 0 bases, with 11 bases spanning the gap. The CDR3 sequence: CASSHNRIANTGELFF. The DNA for the CDR3 is TGTGCCAGCAGCCACAACCGAATCGCGAACACCGGGGAGCTGTTTTTT.

The rearrangement links TRBV7-9 to TRBJ2-1, with D possibly matching TRBD2 (7 bases). The V gene's germline CDR1 is SEHNR and CDR2 FQNEAQ (reference sequence). This CDR3 contains 16 residues. V lost 5 bases to trimming and J lost 5 bases, with 19 bases between them. In DNA form, the CDR3 reads TGTGCCAGCAGCCTCAACCGGGGGGCTAAAGACAATGAGCAGTTCTTC. This sequence encodes CASSLNRGAKDNEQFF.

The chain joins TRBV9 to TRBJ1-4; no reliable D call. The CDR3 consists of 16 residues. Germline V gene lookup returns CDR1 SGDLS and CDR2 YYNGEE. V was pared by 4 bases and J by 3 bases, with 16 bases between. CDR3 DNA: TGTGCCAGCAGCCTGGGGAAGAGGGAACCTAATGAAAAACTGTTTTTT. It encodes CASSLGKREPNEKLFF.

The CDR3 DNA is TGCGCCAGCAGCCAAGATCCGACAGGGCGCACAGATACGCAGTATTTT. Amino acids: CASSQDPTGRTDTQYF. The chain couples TRBV4-1 to TRBJ2-3; 7 bases map to TRBD1. The germline CDR1 and CDR2 sequences are MGHRA and YSYEKL. This CDR3 has 16 residues. V lost 0 bases to trimming and J lost 1 base; unmatched junction nucleotides: 4.

The chain couples TRBV19 to TRBJ1-1; no reliable D call. Germline V gene sequence: CDR1 LNHDA, CDR2 SQIVND (reference sequence). V was shortened by 7 bases and J by 0 bases, with 15 bases between the two germline ends. The CDR3 is 15 amino acids. CDR3 nucleotides: TGTGCCAGTAATCCAACCCCGGGAATGAACACTGAAGCTTTCTTT. It yields the protein CASNPTPGMNTEAFF.

The DNA for the CDR3 is TGCGCCAGCAGCCAAGATATCGGGACTGTTGGCTACACCTTC. Encoded protein: CASSQDIGTVGYTF. The rearrangement links TRBV4-3 to TRBJ1-2; a possible D gene is TRBD1 (5 bases). Germline-derived CDR1 and CDR2 are LGHNA and YSLEER. CDR3 length: 14 residues. V dropped 0 bases and J dropped 7 bases, with 12 bases sitting between them.